Described below is a single TCR beta chain sequence and its context. Germline-derived CDR1 and CDR2 are SEHNR and FQNEAQ (reference sequence). J lost 4 bases, V lost 5 bases, and 3 bases had no gene match. The CDR3 runs 13 residues. The data were taken from a study of blood T cell repertoires in COVID-19. Sequencing used immunoSEQ multiplex PCR; TCRdb keeps in-frame clones, though not all of them. The table records fewer than 400,000 clones, around 85% of them present only once. Input material: peripheral blood. The rearrangement joins TRBV7-9 to TRBJ2-7, with 9 positions matching TRBD1. The TCR was taken from a woman aged 18-29 years with acute or convalescent COVID-19. CDR3 loop: CASSMDRGYEQYF. Here the CDR3 DNA reads TGTGCCAGCAGCATGGACAGGGGATACGAGCAGTACTTC.